A selection of T cell receptor beta chains follows, all from one sample in a study of tumor-infiltrating lymphocytes in primary liver carcinoma. TCRdb re-called the multiplex PCR reads with MiXCR, one entry per CDR3 protein. The sample lists about 19,000 distinct CDR3 sequences; roughly 80% were seen once. Sequencing used liver tumor tissue from sampling region 4. Source of these receptors: a woman aged 25 to 45 with primary liver carcinoma and hepatitis B virus infection. The CDR3 runs from the conserved cysteine through the conserved F or W. D genes are given only for firm matches. Clone size is not always given. Where it is, it says once, few, many or a class for expanded clones.

CDR3nt | CDR3aa | v_gene | abundance | j_gene | d_gene
TGTGCCAGCAGTTTTTCCCCTCCCAGCATAGATACGCAGTATTTT | CASSFSPPSIDTQYF | TRBV12-3/TRBV12-4 | NA | TRBJ2-3 | NA
TGTGCCGGCAGCTTGGCATCCAGAGTCACCGGAGATCTGTTTTTT | CAGSLASRVTGDLFF | TRBV5-6 | once | TRBJ2-2 | NA
TGCAGCGTTGTAACTTGGGGCGGCGGATGCACCTTC | CSVVTWGGGCTF | TRBV29-1 | NA | TRBJ1-2 | NA
TGTGCCAGCAGCTCCTTAACAGGGGATTGGAACACTGAAGCTTTCTTT | CASSSLTGDWNTEAFF | TRBV11-2 | few | TRBJ1-1 | TRBD1
NA | CASSLTGTQDGNYGCTF | TRBV12-3/TRBV12-4 | NA | TRBJ1-2 | NA
TGTGCCATCAGTGAGTCGACAGGGGACATGGCCTACGAGCAGTACTTC | CAISESTGDMAYEQYF | TRBV10-3 | NA | TRBJ2-7 | TRBD1
TGTCCCAGCAGCCCGCACGGCCTTAATGGCTACACCTTC | CPSSPHGLNGYTF | TRBV5-4 | NA | TRBJ1-2 | NA
TGTGCTAGCAACTTAAAAGTGGCGATCACTGAAACTTTCTTT | CASNLKVAITETFF | TRBV11-3 | NA | TRBJ1-1 | NA
TGTGGCATCAGTGAACTCGGGGCGCGGGAAAAACTGTTTTTT | CGISELGAREKLFF | TRBV10-3 | NA | TRBJ1-4 | NA
TGTGCCTGGAGCTTAGATGGACCCACAGATACGCAGTATTTT | CAWSLDGPTDTQYF | TRBV11-3 | NA | TRBJ2-3 | NA
TGTGTCAGCAGCTCGAACACAGATACGCAGTATTTT | CVSSSNTDTQYF | TRBV7-9 | NA | TRBJ2-3 | NA
TGTGCCAGCAGCTTAGTCGCAGGGGCCCGCTCCTACGAGCAGTACTTC | CASSLVAGARSYEQYF | TRBV7-2 | NA | TRBJ2-7 | NA
TGTGCCAGCAGCGCTCGGGACATGGGGCGCAAGAGGTGGAGTAACGCTGATGCTCTCTTT | CASSARDMGRKRWSNADALF | TRBV11-2 | NA | TRBJ1-1 | NA
TGTGCCAAGGGCAGGGGCAATGAGCAGTTCTTC | CAKGRGNEQFF | TRBV6-2/TRBV6-3 | once | TRBJ2-1 | NA
TGCAGCGTTATTAAGAACACTGAAGCTTTCTTT | CSVIKNTEAFF | TRBV29-1 | once | TRBJ1-1 | NA
TGTGCCGTCACTACCGGGAGTGGGAATGAGCAGTTCTTC | CAVTTGSGNEQFF | TRBV11-3 | NA | TRBJ2-1 | NA
TGTGCCAGCAGCCCTAGGCAGACAGAGACCCAGTATTTC | CASSPRQTETQYF | TRBV11-2 | NA | TRBJ2-5 | NA
TGTGCCAGCACTCCCCGAGGTGGGGCCGACACCGGGGAGCTGTTTTTT | CASTPRGGADTGELFF | TRBV12-3/TRBV12-4 | NA | TRBJ2-2 | NA
TGTGACAGCAGCCACAACAGGGGACCTAATGAGAAACTGTTTTTT | CDSSHNRGPNEKLFF | TRBV11-1 | NA | TRBJ1-4 | TRBD1
TGCGTCAGCAGCCAAGGAGTCAGCTGGTACTCATACGAGCAGTACTTC | CVSSQGVSWYSYEQYF | TRBV4-3 | NA | TRBJ2-7 | NA
TGTGCCATCAGTACCGACAGGGGGTTAACCCAGTACTTC | CAISTDRGLTQYF | TRBV6-5 | NA | TRBJ2-5 | TRBD1
TGTGCCATCAGTGGCCCCTCTGGGGCCAACGTCCTGACTTTC | CAISGPSGANVLTF | TRBV10-3 | NA | TRBJ2-6 | NA
TGTGCCAGCTCCACGGGCAGACTAGTTCCCCGTCAGCACACTAACTATGGCTACACCTTC | CASSTGRLVPRQHTNYGYTF | TRBV28 | many | TRBJ1-2 | NA
TGTGCCAGCAGCTTAGCGACGGCCTCCTACGAGCAGTACTTC | CASSLATASYEQYF | TRBV11-1 | many | TRBJ2-7 | NA
TGTGCCAGCAGCTCGGTGGGGGAGGTGAGCACTGAAGCTTTCTTC | CASSSVGEVSTEAFF | TRBV5-6 | few | TRBJ1-1 | NA
TGTCCCATCAATGAGTCGGCTACCCGACAAGAGACCCAGTACTTC | CPINESATRQETQYF | TRBV10-3 | NA | TRBJ2-5 | NA
TGTGCCAGCAGCCTCCCTCTGGAGGGATGGTACTTCTACGAGCAGTACTTC | CASSLPLEGWYFYEQYF | TRBV28 | NA | TRBJ2-7 | NA
TGTGCCAGCAGACTACCGGGACAGTTCACTGATATGCGGTATTTT | CASRLPGQFTDMRYF | TRBV11-2 | NA | TRBJ2-3 | TRBD1
TGTGCCAGCAACTTAGTAGGAATGAGGGAGGGGTCGGACGCTCAGTACTTC | CASNLVGMREGSDAQYF | TRBV5-5 | NA | TRBJ2-4 | TRBD2
TGTGCCAGCAGCGATCAGGGGAACACCGGGGAGCTGTTTTTT | CASSDQGNTGELFF | TRBV11-3 | NA | TRBJ2-2 | NA
TGTGCCTGGAAGGTCGTGGGCGCGGCGCTAGGGACCCAGTACTTC | CAWKVVGAALGTQYF | TRBV30 | NA | TRBJ2-5 | NA
TGTGCCAGCAGCAGGGTTATGGTGGGAGTGTCAGGGGAGCTGCTTTTT | CASSRVMVGVSGELLF | TRBV11-1 | few | TRBJ2-2 | NA
TGTACCAGCAGCCCATCAGGGTTTACTCAACCCCAGCATTTT | CTSSPSGFTQPQHF | TRBV12-3/TRBV12-4 | NA | TRBJ1-5 | NA
TGTACCAGCATCTTAGTGCCAGGAGGCACAGATACGCAGTATTTT | CTSILVPGGTDTQYF | TRBV11-3 | NA | TRBJ2-3 | NA
TGCGCCACTAGCCAAGATGCGGGAAGCTCCTACAATGAGCAATTCTTC | CATSQDAGSSYNEQFF | TRBV4-3 | NA | TRBJ2-1 | NA
TGCGCCAGCACCCAAGATTGGGACTACGCCTACAATGAGCTGCTCTTC | CASTQDWDYAYNELLF | TRBV4-3 | NA | TRBJ2-1 | TRBD2
TGTACTAGCAGCCCCGATCCCCAATTGAGCACCGGGGAGCTGTTTTTT | CTSSPDPQLSTGELFF | TRBV11-2 | NA | TRBJ2-2 | NA
TGTGCCAGCAGCCTCCGGGATAACAATCAGCCCCAGCATTTT | CASSLRDNNQPQHF | TRBV7-9 | once | TRBJ1-5 | NA
TGTATCACCATCCAAGGACAGGGGGCTAACTATGGCTACACCTTC | CITIQGQGANYGYTF | TRBV28 | NA | TRBJ1-2 | TRBD1
TGTGCCAGCTGCCGACTAGCGGTGGGGGGGTATGAGGAGTTCTTC | CASCRLAVGGYEEFF | TRBV11-3 | NA | TRBJ2-1 | TRBD2
TGTGCCAGCAGGGACGCGGGGAGCTCCTACGAGCAGTACTTC | CASRDAGSSYEQYF | TRBV28 | many | TRBJ2-7 | NA
TGTGCCAGCAGCCAAGAGGGACCTTGGGGGAGGGCCAATGAGCAGTTCTTC | CASSQEGPWGRANEQFF | TRBV4-2 | NA | TRBJ2-1 | TRBD2
TGTGTCAGCAGCGCCCGGGATAGGGGGCGCAAGAGGTGGAGCAATACTGAAGCTTTCTTT | CVSSARDRGRKRWSNTEAFF | TRBV11-2 | NA | TRBJ1-1 | TRBD1
TGTGCCATCCAGGGCCGGCTAGCGGGAGTGGTCCGTGGTGAGCTGTTTTTT | CAIQGRLAGVVRGELFF | TRBV6-5 | NA | TRBJ2-2 | TRBD2
TGTGCCTGCAGCTTAGGAGGTACAGCTCTGAGCTCCTACGTGCAATACTTC | CACSLGGTALSSYVQYF | TRBV11-2 | NA | TRBJ2-7 | NA
TGTGCCAGCAGCCTACCAGCGGAGGGGGGGTATGAGCAGTTCTTC | CASSLPAEGGYEQFF | TRBV11-3 | once | TRBJ2-1 | NA
TGTTCCAGCAGCGTAGCCGGACACCCTCCACCCACAGATACGCACTATTTT | CSSSVAGHPPPTDTHYF | TRBV5-4 | NA | TRBJ2-3 | NA
TGTGCCAGCAGCGTAGGATCCTCGGTAGTGGGATGGGAGCAGTACTTC | CASSVGSSVVGWEQYF | TRBV9 | NA | TRBJ2-7 | NA
TGTGCCAGCAGCCCGCTAGCAGACGATACGCAGTATTTT | CASSPLADDTQYF | TRBV11-2 | many | TRBJ2-3 | NA
TGTGCCAGCCGACAACCCGTACTGCTTTACCAATACAATGAGCAATTCTTT | CASRQPVLLYQYNEQFF | TRBV6-2/TRBV6-3 | NA | TRBJ2-1 | NA
TGTGCCAGCAGCCCGTCCGAGACTAGCGGACTTGGGCAGTACTTC | CASSPSETSGLGQYF | TRBV12-3/TRBV12-4 | NA | TRBJ2-7 | TRBD2
TGTGCCTGCAGCGGTCGGGACAGGGGGCGCAAGAGGTGGATTAACACTGAAGCTTTCTTT | CACSGRDRGRKRWINTEAFF | TRBV11-2 | NA | TRBJ1-1 | TRBD1
TGTCCCAGCAGACCCGATCCCCAATCGAACACCGGGGAGCTGTTTTTT | CPSRPDPQSNTGELFF | TRBV11-2 | NA | TRBJ2-2 | NA
TGTGCCAGCAAAGGAGGAGTTCCCACCGGGGAACTGTTCTTT | CASKGGVPTGELFF | TRBV6-2/TRBV6-3 | NA | TRBJ2-2 | NA
TGTGCCAGCCGCTTAGGAGTCAGTGGTTCCTACGAACAGTACTTC | CASRLGVSGSYEQYF | TRBV11-2 | NA | TRBJ2-7 | NA